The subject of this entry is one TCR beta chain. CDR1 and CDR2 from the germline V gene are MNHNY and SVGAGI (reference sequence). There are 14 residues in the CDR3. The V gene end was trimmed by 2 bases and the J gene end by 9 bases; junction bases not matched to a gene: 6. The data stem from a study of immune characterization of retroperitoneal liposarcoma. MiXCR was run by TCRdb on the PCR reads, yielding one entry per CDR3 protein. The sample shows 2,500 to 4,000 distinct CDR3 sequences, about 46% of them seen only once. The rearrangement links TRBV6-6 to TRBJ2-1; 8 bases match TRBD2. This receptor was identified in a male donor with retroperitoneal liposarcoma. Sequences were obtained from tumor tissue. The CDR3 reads CASSYTWTSTEQFF. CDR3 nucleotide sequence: TGTGCCAGCAGTTACACTTGGACTAGCACTGAGCAGTTCTTC.